Listed below are T cell receptor beta chains from one sample, sequenced in a study of cytotoxic CD8 clonotypes in ibrutinib-treated CLL. Assay used: immunoSEQ multiplex PCR; TCRdb lists only in-frame clones, some missing. The table shows roughly 220,000 clones, with roughly 77% occurring only once. This sample comprised PBMCs, obtained after 12 months of ibrutinib treatment. These receptors were obtained from a human donor with chronic lymphocytic leukemia. CDR3s leave out the opening cysteine and the closing phenylalanine or tryptophan. Each record gives: V gene, CDR3 protein.

TRBV29-1	SVVRGYEQF
TRBV9	ASSATDYNEQF
TRBV18	ASSPQQLGQGRGSAEAF
TRBV19	ASSTTGWSGANVLT
TRBV28	ASRNNRGTTEAF
TRBV6-1	ASGWQFMNTEAF
TRBV4-3	ASSQDYRTRPSYEQY
TRBV7-2	ASSPGTANTGELF
TRBV4-2	ASSQVTGTVNEKLF
TRBV19	ASSMSGANTEAF
TRBV29-1	SARTGTTEAF
TRBV18	ASSLNHPDTQY
TRBV5-1	ASTGRDRNEQF
TRBV11-3	ASSLRGYEQY
TRBV7-8	ASSPPEGRGRF
TRBV27	ASSAGTGNVDTQY
TRBV30	AWTGKTGSRYHYGYT
TRBV10-2	ASSESMGSGDYT
TRBV6-5	ASSYRPSYNEQF
TRBV19	ASSIDLRGLDTEAF
TRBV19	ASGKAGTGGDTQY
TRBV19	ASSTQHTYSNQPQH
TRBV10-1	ASSDSRTGNTIY
TRBV2	ASSGRTGGRASGNTIY
TRBV7-9	ASSSITETPLH
TRBV18	ASSPHQGAETQY
TRBV6-5	ASSYSGRKAQSQY
TRBV5-6	ASSLMYVSGNTIY
TRBV19	ASTSLAVKGQF
TRBV6-5	ASSQTGGMVNEQF
TRBV28	ASSGQIEAF
TRBV7-3	ASSITRAPGETQY
TRBV2	ARRAGFSPYGYT
TRBV19	ASSILGDSFEQY
TRBV6-1	ASSALGQGGETEAF
TRBV10-3	AITRVANYGYT
TRBV19	ASQLANAGTNYGYT
TRBV27	ASFFTDTQY
TRBV7-9	ASRDPTGGGYT
TRBV2	ASLRGESNYGYT
TRBV5-6	ASYPRGGLAGGRPYEQY
TRBV28	ASSARETQY
TRBV7-3	ASSFRPGGRTDTQY
TRBV6-5	ASSNLGQASYEQY
TRBV30	AYSDGTHQPQH
TRBV30	AWSTGDPYEQY
TRBV7-9	ASRDTLAYEQY
TRBV18	ASSGRSDGGYT
TRBV19	ASTKRGRASNQPQH
TRBV18	ASSPFQFQETQY
TRBV30	AWSYGYSNTGELF
TRBV19	ASSIGLAKYEQY
TRBV11-3	ASSLSGMNTEAF
TRBV2	ASTPGLAGGSNEQF
TRBV9	ASNSASGRGYEQY